The 14 T cell receptor beta chains below all came from one sample that was sequenced in a study of cytomegalovirus exposure and HLA in healthy donors. 60 Vbeta and 13 Jbeta primers were used in PCR. TCRdb's copy holds only in-frame clones and misses some; the assay was immunoSEQ multiplex PCR. Among under 150,000 clones listed, around 72% were seen once. The specimen sequenced was PBMCs. The receptors come from a middle-aged woman in good health and CMV-seronegative.

The rearrangement links TRBV9 to TRBJ1-1; no clear D. The CDR3 covers 14 residues. V was pared by 0 bases and J by 4 bases, with 10 bases between. Germline lookup yields CDR1 SGDLS and CDR2 YYNGEE. CDR3 protein: CASSVGGGPTEAFF. CDR3 in DNA: TGTGCCAGCAGCGTAGGTGGTGGGCCCACTGAAGCTTTCTTT. Using reference TRBV9 and TRBJ1-1 for the parts outside the CDR3, the full variable domain is DSGVTQTPKHLITATGQRVTLRCSPRSGDLSVYWYQQSLDQGLQFLIQYYNGEERAKGNILERFSAQQFPDLHSELNLSSLELGDSALYFCASSVGGGPTEAFFGQGTRLTVV.

The gene calls are TRBV7-8 and TRBJ1-6; D gene unclear. CDR3 size: 16 residues. In germline, CDR1 is SGHVS, CDR2 FQNEAQ. V dropped 4 bases and J dropped 0 bases, with 10 bases sitting between them. CDR3: CASSYDWSSYNSPLHF. The CDR3 DNA follows: TGTGCCAGCAGCTACGACTGGAGCTCCTATAATTCACCCCTCCACTTT.

The rearrangement uses TRBV27 and TRBJ2-1; D perhaps matches TRBD1 (5 bases). The germline V gene encodes CDR1 MNHEY and CDR2 SMNVEV (reference sequence). Trimming cost V 5 bases and J 6 bases, with 14 bases left between them. The CDR3 is 14 residues long. The CDR3 protein is CASSLDRTFNEQFF. The CDR3 DNA reads TGTGCCAGCAGTCTCGACAGAACTTTCAATGAGCAGTTCTTC.

The J gene is TRBJ2-5, the V gene TRBV29-1, with 10 bases fitting TRBD2. The ends lost 7 bases at V and 3 bases at J; junction bases unmatched: 2. This CDR3 spans 12 amino acids. Germline lookup yields CDR1 SQVTM and CDR2 ANQGSEA. The CDR3 region has the DNA TGCAGCGATACTAGCGGGGAAGAGACCCAGTACTTC. Protein sequence: CSDTSGEETQYF. The variable domain in full, completed from reference TRBV29-1 and TRBJ2-5, reads SAVISQKPSRDICQRGTSLTIQCQVDSQVTMMFWYRQQPGQSLTLIATANQGSEATYESGFVIDKFPISRPNLTFSTLTVSNMSPEDSSIYLCSDTSGEETQYFGPGTRLLVL.

The CDR3 sequence is CASSYGTGGRETQYF. CDR3 nucleotide sequence: TGTGCCAGCAGCTATGGGACAGGGGGCCGTGAGACCCAGTACTTC. The chain joins TRBV5-6 to TRBJ2-5, with 12 nucleotides matching TRBD1. The V and J ends lost 3 bases and 5 bases, in that order; junction bases with no gene match: 5. This CDR3 is built from 15 residues. CDR1 is SGHDT and CDR2 is YYEEEE in the germline V gene.

V usage is TRBV2 and J usage is TRBJ1-1; D not certain. The CDR3 runs to 12 residues. The V end lost 7 bases, the J end lost 10 bases, and 16 bases lay between the germline ends. Germline CDR1 SNHLY, CDR2 FYNNEI. The DNA of the CDR3 is TGTGCCAGCAATACAGAACCCATTGGAGCTTTCTTT. This translates into CASNTEPIGAFF.

The chain recombines TRBV29-1 with TRBJ2-3; D remains ambiguous. CDR1 and CDR2 (germline): SQVTM, ANQGSEA. Between the trimmed V and J ends, which lost 7 bases and 0 bases, there was a span of 11 bases. The CDR3 is 13 amino acids. The CDR3 coding sequence is TGCAGCGCCTTCGGGTTTAGCACAGATACGCAGTATTTT. Protein product: CSAFGFSTDTQYF.

The V and J genes are TRBV7-3 and TRBJ2-2, with D unclear. The CDR3 extends over 14 amino acids. CDR1 is SGHTA, CDR2 FQGTGA, per germline. V was pared by 8 bases and J by 0 bases, with 10 bases between. CDR3 in amino acids: CASGLHANTGELFF. CDR3 bases: TGTGCCAGCGGGCTACACGCGAACACCGGGGAGCTGTTTTTT.

Concerning this clone itself: The sample has other DNA sequences that encode this CDR3 too. The rearrangement links TRBV5-1 to TRBJ2-3; 8 bases agree with TRBD2. Germline trimming cut 8 bases from V and 1 base from J; bases unmatched to any gene: 3. The CDR3 sequence is 13 residues long. Germline CDR1 reads SGHRS; CDR2 reads YFSETQ. The chain's CDR3 is CASSLAGTDTQYF. In DNA form, the CDR3 reads TGCGCCAGTTCACTAGCGGGCACAGATACGCAGTATTTT.

The chain recombines TRBV4-1 with TRBJ2-5; D remains ambiguous. CDR3 size: 14 residues. V was shortened by 0 bases and J by 1 base, with 6 bases between the two germline ends. Looked up from germline, CDR1 is MGHRA and CDR2 is YSYEKL. CDR3 bases: TGCGCCAGCAGCCAAGAGGGCAGCCAAGAGACCCAGTACTTC. Amino acids: CASSQEGSQETQYF.

The chain links TRBV4-2 to TRBJ2-1, with 8 nucleotides matching TRBD2. The CDR3 totals 18 residues. The germline V gene has CDR1 LGHNA and CDR2 YNFKEQ. The J segment lost 4 bases and the V segment lost 0 bases, leaving 11 bases of the junction unmatched. CDR3 DNA sequence: TGTGCCAGCAGCCAAGATCTAATAAGCGGGGGCTATTACAATGAGCAGTTCTTC. Translation gives CASSQDLISGGYYNEQFF.

The chain couples TRBV2 to TRBJ1-5; tentatively, D is TRBD1 (6 bases). The CDR3 sequence is 15 residues long. V was pared by 1 base and J by 3 bases, with 10 bases between. Germline-derived CDR1 and CDR2 are SNHLY and FYNNEI. CDR3 residues: CASSEDAGANQPQHF. As DNA, the CDR3 is TGTGCCAGCAGTGAAGACGCAGGGGCCAATCAGCCCCAGCATTTT. The full variable domain, rest sourced from reference TRBV2 and TRBJ1-5, is EPEVTQTPSHQVTQMGQEVILRCVPISNHLYFYWYRQILGQKVEFLVSFYNNEISEKSEIFDDQFSVERPDGSNFTLKIRSTKLEDSAMYFCASSEDAGANQPQHFGDGTRLSIL.

V and J are TRBV6-5 and TRBJ2-1, with D possibly being TRBD1 (5 bases). The V and J ends lost 5 bases and 4 bases respectively, with 6 bases between them. There are 12 residues in the CDR3. CDR1 and CDR2 (germline): MNHEY, SVGAGI. The CDR3 loop is CASSAGYNEQFF. Here the CDR3 DNA reads TGTGCCAGCAGTGCAGGGTACAATGAGCAGTTCTTC.

The chain employs TRBV28 and TRBJ2-5; 8 bases line up with TRBD2. Germline trimming cut 5 bases from V and 2 bases from J; bases unmatched to any gene: 7. The germline gives CDR1 MDHEN, CDR2 SYDVKM. This CDR3 contains 15 residues. The DNA of the CDR3 is TGTGCCAGCAGTCAGGGCGGGGGGCCGCAAGAGACCCAGTACTTC. It encodes CASSQGGGPQETQYF.